Listed below are T cell receptor beta chains from one sample, sequenced in a study of T cells in pancreatic ductal adenocarcinoma. Sequencing was performed with immunoSEQ multiplex PCR; in TCRdb, only in-frame clones are kept and a portion is missing. Of roughly 17,000 clones listed, more than 75% were seen once; the top ten hold 16%. The sequenced sample was PBMCs. Every receptor here comes from a human donor with pancreatic ductal adenocarcinoma. The CDR3 runs from the conserved cysteine through the conserved F or W. A D gene is named only where the DNA matches it firmly.

-	TRBV7-9	TRBJ2-7	11	CASSSYYEQYF
-	TRBV4-1	TRBJ2-1	18	CASSQVDLGLPGYNEQFF
-	TRBV7-9	TRBJ1-2	14	CASSLGPGGYGYTF
TRBD1	TRBV7-8	TRBJ2-7	16	CASSLLNQGAVGKQYF
TRBD1	TRBV6-4	TRBJ2-1	17	CASRGADRGISYNEQFF
-	TRBV6-5	TRBJ1-5	15	CASSPWDGNNQPQHF
-	TRBV6-6	TRBJ1-2	12	CAIVGRDYGYTF
-	TRBV9	TRBJ2-1	14	CASSVAGASNEQFF
TRBD2	TRBV2	TRBJ2-5	15	CASSTSGPSWETQYF
-	TRBV30	TRBJ1-5	13	CAWSNGANQPQHF
TRBD1	TRBV5-6	TRBJ1-2	13	CASSADRVYGYTF
-	TRBV2	TRBJ2-7	13	CASSETGPYEQYF
-	TRBV6-1	TRBJ2-4	24	CASSEPRWGAVASRELLAKNIQYF
-	TRBV30	TRBJ1-2	15	CALSISDRGVSGYTF
-	TRBV7-2	TRBJ1-2	17	CASSLGLLRVPNYGYTF
TRBD2	TRBV4-2	TRBJ2-1	16	CASSQDWGLAGAEPLF
TRBD2	TRBV5-1	TRBJ2-7	14	CASSLAAGAYEQYF
TRBD2	TRBV9	TRBJ2-1	16	CASSAILAGGPNEQFF
TRBD2	TRBV7-9	TRBJ2-1	18	CASSFSRRGLAVDNEQFF
-	TRBV14	TRBJ2-7	17	CASSQGSREWRSYEQYF
-	TRBV27	TRBJ2-3	16	CASSLLRGSSTDTQYF
-	TRBV21-1	TRBJ2-7	18	CASSKGGADRGSSYEQYF
-	TRBV13	TRBJ2-7	14	CASNQGRISYEQYF
TRBD1	TRBV29-1	TRBJ2-2	13	CSVGDRVAGELFF
-	TRBV5-1	TRBJ1-2	15	CASRSQGPANYGYTF
TRBD2	TRBV5-6	TRBJ2-1	15	CASTSLSGRYNEQFF
TRBD1	TRBV4-3	TRBJ1-2	13	CASLGGTGGGYTF
TRBD2	TRBV14	TRBJ2-1	17	CASTLLVAGAPNDEQFF
-	TRBV6-5	TRBJ1-5	12	CATREGNQPQHF
-	TRBV19	TRBJ1-2	15	CASSAPDSENYGYTF
TRBD1	TRBV25-1	TRBJ2-7	15	CASSPQGRGRLEQYF
-	TRBV7-3	TRBJ2-3	11	CASSYADTQYF
TRBD1	TRBV6-5	TRBJ2-7	15	CASSYGTGGAYEQYF
TRBD1	TRBV2	TRBJ2-7	14	CASSDRGTSYEQYF
-	TRBV2	TRBJ2-7	14	CASSGEGSSYEQYF
-	TRBV2	TRBJ2-3	17	CASSEAEGGGNTDTQYF
TRBD1	TRBV28	TRBJ1-5	18	CASSFSGQGFYSNQPQHF
TRBD1	TRBV13	TRBJ2-2	17	CASSVVRDRANTGELFF
-	TRBV18	TRBJ1-6	15	CASSPETVHNSPLHF
-	TRBV6-1	TRBJ2-2	13	CASTGPNTGELFF
TRBD1	TRBV18	TRBJ1-2	15	CASSRTPGQGDGYTF
-	TRBV7-6	TRBJ2-2	14	CASSRTRTTGELFF